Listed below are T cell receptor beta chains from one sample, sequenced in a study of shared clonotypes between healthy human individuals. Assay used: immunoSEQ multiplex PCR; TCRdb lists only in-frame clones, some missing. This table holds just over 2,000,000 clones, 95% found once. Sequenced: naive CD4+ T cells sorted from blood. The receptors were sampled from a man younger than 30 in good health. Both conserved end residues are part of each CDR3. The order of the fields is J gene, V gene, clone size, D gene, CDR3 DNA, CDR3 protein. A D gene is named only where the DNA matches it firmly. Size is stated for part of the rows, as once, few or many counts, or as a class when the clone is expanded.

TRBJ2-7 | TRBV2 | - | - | TGTGCCAGCAACCCAAATCAGGGCTACGAGCAGTACTTC | CASNPNQGYEQYF
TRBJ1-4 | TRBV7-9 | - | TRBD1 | TGTGCCAGCAGCTTGGGACCGGGACAGGGGGTAACTAATGAAAAACTGTTTTTT | CASSLGPGQGVTNEKLFF
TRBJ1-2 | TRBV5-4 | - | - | TGTGCCAGCAGCTTGGAGGGGAGGCATGGCTACACCTTC | CASSLEGRHGYTF
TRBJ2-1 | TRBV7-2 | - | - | TGTGCCAGCAGCTTGGGCTTTAATGAGCAGTTCTTC | CASSLGFNEQFF
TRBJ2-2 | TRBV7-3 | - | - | TGTGCCAGCAGCTTAGGGTTTGGGACCGGGGAGCTGTTTTTT | CASSLGFGTGELFF
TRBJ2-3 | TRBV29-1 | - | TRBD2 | TGCAGCGCCGAGGGCACTAGCGGGGGGCGAGACACAGATACGCAGTATTTT | CSAEGTSGGRDTDTQYF
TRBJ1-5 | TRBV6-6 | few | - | TGTGCCAGCAGTTACGAGCGCAATCAGCCCCAGCATTTT | CASSYERNQPQHF
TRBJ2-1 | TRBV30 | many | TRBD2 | TGTGCCTGGAGTGTCAGTAGCGGGAGGGCCTACAATGAGCAGTTCTTC | CAWSVSSGRAYNEQFF
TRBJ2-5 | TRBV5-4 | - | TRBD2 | TGTGCCAGCAGCTCAGGACTAGCGGAGACCCAGTACTTC | CASSSGLAETQYF
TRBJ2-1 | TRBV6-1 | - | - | TGTGCCAGCAGTGAAAGGCAGGGCTTCTCCTACAATGAGCAGTTCTTC | CASSERQGFSYNEQFF
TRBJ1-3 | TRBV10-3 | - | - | TGTGCCACCTCGAACACAGAACTCTCTGGAAACACCATATATTTT | CATSNTELSGNTIYF
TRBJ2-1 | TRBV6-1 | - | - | TGTGCCAGCAGTTCCGGGACAACGGAAAACAATGAGCAGTTCTTC | CASSSGTTENNEQFF
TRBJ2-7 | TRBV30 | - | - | TGTGCCTACTCCCGGGAGACCTACGAGCAGTACTTC | CAYSRETYEQYF
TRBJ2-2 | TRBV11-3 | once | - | TGTGCCAGCAGCCCACTCATGAACACCGGGGAGCTGTTTTTT | CASSPLMNTGELFF
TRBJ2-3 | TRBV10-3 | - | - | TGTGCCAGTAGCCCAGCGGATACGCAGTATTTT | CASSPADTQYF
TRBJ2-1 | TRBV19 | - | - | TGTGCCAGTAGTATAGGGTACAGGTCAGGGGATGAGCAGTTCTTC | CASSIGYRSGDEQFF
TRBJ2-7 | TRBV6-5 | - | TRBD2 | TGTGCCAGCAGTTACGGCGCCGGGACTATGTCCTACGAGCAGTACTTC | CASSYGAGTMSYEQYF
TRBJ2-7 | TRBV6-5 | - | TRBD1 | TGTGCCAGCAGTTACGGGACAGCGAGCTCCTACGAGCAGTACTTC | CASSYGTASSYEQYF
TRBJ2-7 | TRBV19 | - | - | TGTGCCAGTAGCCCGGGACTGGACTACTACGAGCAGTACTTC | CASSPGLDYYEQYF
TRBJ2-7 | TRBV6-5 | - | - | TGTGCCAGCAGTTACCAGTTGGACCACGACTACGAGCAGTACTTC | CASSYQLDHDYEQYF
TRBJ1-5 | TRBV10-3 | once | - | TGTGCCATCAGTGAGTCGATAATCGAGGGGAGAAGCAATCAGCCCCAGCATTTT | CAISESIIEGRSNQPQHF
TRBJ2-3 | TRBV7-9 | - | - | TGTGCCAGCAGCTTTGGCGGGGCCCACACAGATACGCAGTATTTT | CASSFGGAHTDTQYF
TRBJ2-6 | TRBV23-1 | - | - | TGCGCCAGCAGTCACAATGAAGCCCGACCCACTGGGGCCAACGTCCTGACTTTC | CASSHNEARPTGANVLTF
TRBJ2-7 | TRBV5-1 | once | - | TGCGCCAGCAGACTACAGGTTACGACCTACGAGCAGTACTTC | CASRLQVTTYEQYF
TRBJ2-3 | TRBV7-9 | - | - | TGTGCCAGCAGCTTGGGCGGAGGGCCTAGCACAGATACGCAGTATTTT | CASSLGGGPSTDTQYF
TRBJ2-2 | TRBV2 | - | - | TGTGCCAGCAGCACAAGGACATCGACATTTTCTAACACCGGGGAGCTGTTTTTT | CASSTRTSTFSNTGELFF
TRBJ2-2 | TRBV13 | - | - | TGTGCCAGCAGCCAGGGGATGAACACCGGGGAGCTGTTTTTT | CASSQGMNTGELFF
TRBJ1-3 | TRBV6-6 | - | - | TGTGCCAGCAGTCCGCCAGGGGCCAACTCTGGAAACACCATATATTTT | CASSPPGANSGNTIYF
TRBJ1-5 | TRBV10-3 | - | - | TGTGCCATCAATGACAGCCCCAATCAGCCCCAGCATTTT | CAINDSPNQPQHF
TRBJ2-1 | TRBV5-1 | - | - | TGCGCCAGCAGCTTGGAGGATAGTGGGAGCTATGAGCAGTTCTTC | CASSLEDSGSYEQFF
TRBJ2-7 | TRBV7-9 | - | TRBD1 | TGTGCCAGCAGCTCCGGGGGTCGGGACAGGTCCTACGAGCAGTACTTC | CASSSGGRDRSYEQYF
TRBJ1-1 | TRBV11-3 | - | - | TGTGCCAGCAGTGGAACAGGTGAAGCTTTCTTT | CASSGTGEAFF
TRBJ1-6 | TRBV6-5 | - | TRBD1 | TGTGCCGCCCACAGGGGGGGGGTGGACTCACCCCTCCACTTT | CAAHRGGVDSPLHF